A selection of T cell receptor beta chains follows, all from one sample in a study of T cell repertoires and HLA-DP antigens. These TCRs' antigens remain unknown. Generated by immunoSEQ multiplex PCR, the TCRdb table keeps only in-frame clones and is missing some. The sample shows around 110,000 clones, about 91% of them seen only once. The source material was CD4+ T cells from PBMCs. The receptors were gathered from a woman between 18 and 29 years old in good health and CMV-seronegative. Both conserved end residues are part of each CDR3. A D gene is named only where the DNA matches it firmly. Only part of the rows carry a size: once, few, many, or a class if the clone is expanded.

d_call j_call v_call clone_size cdr3_nt cdr3_aa
TRBD1 TRBJ2-3 TRBV11-1 - TGTGCCAGCAGCCCCCCAGGGGGCGCAGATACGCAGTATTTT CASSPPGGADTQYF
TRBD1 TRBJ2-3 TRBV5-4 - TGTGCCAGCAGGCTTAGGACAGGGAATACGCAGTATTTT CASRLRTGNTQYF
- TRBJ1-2 TRBV5-6 once TGTGCCAGCAGCTTCAGTTCCTGGATGGGGGGCTACACCTTC CASSFSSWMGGYTF
TRBD1 TRBJ2-5 TRBV9 - TGTGCCAGCAGCCCGGGACAGGGTAAAGAGACCCAGTACTTC CASSPGQGKETQYF
- TRBJ1-5 TRBV27 - TGTGCCAGCAGTTTATCGAACAGCAATCAGCCCCAGCATTTT CASSLSNSNQPQHF
TRBD1 TRBJ2-3 TRBV29-1 - TGCAGCCAGGACAGGTATAGCACAGATACGCAGTATTTT CSQDRYSTDTQYF
TRBD1 TRBJ1-5 TRBV6-6 - TGTGCCAGCAGCCCGGGACAGGGGAATCAGCCCCAGCATTTT CASSPGQGNQPQHF
TRBD1 TRBJ2-5 TRBV4-2 - TGTGCCAGCAGCCAAGATCCAGGGGGACACGAGACCCAGTACTTC CASSQDPGGHETQYF
- TRBJ1-2 TRBV7-2 - TGTGCCAGCACCCCTGGGGCTATATATGGCTACACCTTC CASTPGAIYGYTF
TRBD1 TRBJ1-2 TRBV6-5 - TGTGCCAGCAGACCTCCGACAGGGAGCTATGGCTACACCTTC CASRPPTGSYGYTF
TRBD2 TRBJ2-1 TRBV7-2 - TGTGCCAGCAGCTTAGTCGGGGGGGAGCAGTTCTTC CASSLVGGEQFF
- TRBJ1-1 TRBV7-6 - TGTGCCAGCAGCTTCCAATGGGTGGGAAGCAGGACAGAGAACACTGAAGCTTTCTTT CASSFQWVGSRTENTEAFF
- TRBJ1-1 TRBV6-1 few TGTGCCAGCACCTTGACACTGAACACTGAAGCTTTCTTT CASTLTLNTEAFF
- TRBJ1-5 TRBV11-2 - TGTGCCAGCAGCTTAGTTAGGCGGGAGCAGCCCCAGCATTTT CASSLVRREQPQHF
- TRBJ2-5 TRBV19 - TGTGCCAGTAGTATTCCGGGACATCTCCAAGAGACCCAGTACTTC CASSIPGHLQETQYF
- TRBJ1-6 TRBV19 - TGTGCCAGTAGAATGGAGGACAACCCGTTTTCACCCCTCCACTTT CASRMEDNPFSPLHF
TRBD1 TRBJ1-4 TRBV27 - TGTGCCAGCAGTCCCACAGGGGACCGGACTAATGAAAAACTGTTTTTT CASSPTGDRTNEKLFF
- TRBJ1-5 TRBV2 few TGTGCCAGCAGTCGGGTGGGGCAGTCCGATCAGCCCCAGCATTTT CASSRVGQSDQPQHF
TRBD1 TRBJ2-1 TRBV11-2 once TGTGCCAGCAGCTTGAGAGGGGGAGTGGGACAGGTACACAATGAGCAGTTCTTC CASSLRGGVGQVHNEQFF
- TRBJ2-7 TRBV12-5 - TGTGCTAGTGGCAGAGGACGGGACGAGCAGTACTTC CASGRGRDEQYF
- TRBJ2-5 TRBV14 - TGTGCCAGCAGCCTGGGGGAGACCCAGTACTTC CASSLGETQYF
TRBD1 TRBJ2-7 TRBV28 - TGTGCCAGCCCACCGTCCGGGACAGGGGGCTACGAGCAGTACTTC CASPPSGTGGYEQYF
- TRBJ1-5 TRBV7-9 - TGTGCCAGCAGCTCGTCATTACTTGACAATCAGCCCCAGCATTTT CASSSSLLDNQPQHF
- TRBJ2-5 TRBV7-3 few TGTGCCAGCAGCCGTGACTTGGGGGGGACCCAGTACTTC CASSRDLGGTQYF
- TRBJ1-1 TRBV19 - TGTGCCAGTACCTCCGTAGGGGGAATGAACACTGAAGCTTTCTTT CASTSVGGMNTEAFF
TRBD1 TRBJ2-5 TRBV5-4 few TGTGCCAGCAGCTGGGGACAGGGAAGGGAAGAGACCCAGTACTTC CASSWGQGREETQYF
- TRBJ1-1 TRBV5-6 - TGTGCCAGCAGCCTCACTGGGGGAGGGAGCACTGAAGCTTTCTTT CASSLTGGGSTEAFF
TRBD2 TRBJ2-1 TRBV6-1 - TGTGCCAGTTGTAGCGGGGGGGTTTACAATGAGCAGTTCTTC CASCSGGVYNEQFF
- TRBJ2-2 TRBV11-2 - TGTGCCAGCAGCTTACGGTCCGGACAGTGGGCCGGGGAGCTGTTTTTT CASSLRSGQWAGELFF
TRBD1 TRBJ1-2 TRBV10-3 - TGTGCCATCAGCTCACCGGGACAGGGGGCCGGTGGCTACACCTTC CAISSPGQGAGGYTF
TRBD1 TRBJ1-6 TRBV6-1 - TGTGCCAGCAGTGAGGGACAGGGTCGTAATTCACCCCTCCACTTT CASSEGQGRNSPLHF
- TRBJ1-1 TRBV7-3 - TGTGCCAGCAGCTTCTCCCCCCAGACTGAAGCTTTCTTT CASSFSPQTEAFF
- TRBJ1-1 TRBV18 once TGTGCCAGCTCACCAACAGTCGTGGGGAACACTGAAGCTTTCTTT CASSPTVVGNTEAFF
TRBD1 TRBJ1-4 TRBV9 - TGTGCCAGCAGCGTAAGAGGGACAGGGGACGAAAAACTGTTTTTT CASSVRGTGDEKLFF
TRBD2 TRBJ2-1 TRBV4-2 - TGTGCCAGCAGCCTCGGGACTAGCGGGAGGGTACACAATGAGCAGTTCTTC CASSLGTSGRVHNEQFF
TRBD2 TRBJ2-3 TRBV5-1 - TGCGCCAGCAGCTCGACCGGGACTAGCGGGAGGGAGGGCCCGCAGTATTTT CASSSTGTSGREGPQYF
- TRBJ2-3 TRBV5-1 - TGCGCCAGCAGCTCCCCCACAGATACGCAGTATTTT CASSSPTDTQYF
- TRBJ1-6 TRBV6-4 - TGTGCCAGCAGTGAGGGCAGGGGATCACCCCTCCACTTT CASSEGRGSPLHF
- TRBJ1-2 TRBV19 - TGTGCCAGTAGTTTCAGGGAGGACTATGGCTACACCTTC CASSFREDYGYTF
- TRBJ1-2 TRBV5-1 - TGCGCCAGCAGCTTGGCCCCGGAGAACTATGGCTACACCTTC CASSLAPENYGYTF
TRBD2 TRBJ2-3 TRBV9 - TGTGCCAGCAGCCCCCGGACTAGCGGGAGCCCAGATACGCAGTATTTT CASSPRTSGSPDTQYF
- TRBJ1-3 TRBV15 - TGTGCCACCAGCAGTACCACCAGAGGCTCTGGAAACACCATATATTTT CATSSTTRGSGNTIYF
TRBD2 TRBJ2-3 TRBV11-2 - TGTGCCAGCAGCCTCCAACTAGCGGGGAGCACAGATACGCAGTATTTT CASSLQLAGSTDTQYF
- TRBJ1-1 TRBV28 - TGTGCCAGCAGTTTAAAGGTCGGGACGGAGAACACTGAAGCTTTCTTT CASSLKVGTENTEAFF
- TRBJ2-5 TRBV6-1 - TGTGCCAGCAGTGAGATTGGGTCGGGGACCCAGTACTTC CASSEIGSGTQYF
- TRBJ1-3 TRBV4-1 - TGCGCCAGCAGCCACGTACAGGGAAGGGGGTCTGGAAACACCATATATTTT CASSHVQGRGSGNTIYF
- TRBJ2-1 TRBV2 once TGTGCCAGCAGGCCGGGGGGCGGGAGTGTGAATGAGCAGTTCTTC CASRPGGGSVNEQFF
TRBD2 TRBJ2-1 TRBV28 - TGTGCCAGCAGCCACTCCCGACTAGCGGGAGGTTGGAATGAGCAGTTCTTC CASSHSRLAGGWNEQFF
TRBD1 TRBJ1-5 TRBV7-3 - TGTGCCAGCAGCGCGACAGGGGGCAATCAGCCCCAGCATTTT CASSATGGNQPQHF
- TRBJ2-1 TRBV2 - TGTGCCAGCAGTGAAGGAGCGGGCTCCTACAATGAGCAGTTCTTC CASSEGAGSYNEQFF
- TRBJ2-3 TRBV7-2 - TGTGCCAGCAGCTCGGACAGCCCTAGCACAGATACGCAGTATTTT CASSSDSPSTDTQYF
TRBD1 TRBJ1-2 TRBV27 - TGTGCCAGCAGTTCCTACCCAGGGGGTAGGGATGGCTACACCTTC CASSSYPGGRDGYTF
- TRBJ2-2 TRBV7-6 - TGTGCCAGCAGCTTAATTCTAGCAGGCGGGGAGCTGTTTTTT CASSLILAGGELFF